The 9 T cell receptor beta chains below come from one sample, sequenced in a study of blood T cells in healthy people across ages. Primed by a sample-barcoded 5' primer and a J-beta primer mix, a second PCR proceeded for 7 to 11 cycles. TCRdb recomputed calls from the 5' RACE reads with MiXCR, one row per CDR3 protein. Seen here are approximately 790,000 distinct CDR3 sequences, less than 80% observed once, and the top ten hold 28%. The sample consisted of blood. The receptors here all came from a man aged 30-40 years in good health.

The chain employs TRBV3-1 and TRBJ2-3, with D possibly being TRBD1 or TRBD2 (5 bases each). This CDR3 has 16 residues. The V gene's germline CDR1 is LGHDT and CDR2 YNNKEL (reference sequence). Between the trimmed V and J ends, which lost 7 bases and 0 bases, there was a span of 17 bases. The CDR3 DNA reads TGTGCCAGCAACAGCGGACACGAACCTAGCACAGATACGCAGTATTTT. Protein product: CASNSGHEPSTDTQYF.

J is TRBJ2-7 and V is TRBV4-3, with 7 positions matching TRBD2. CDR1 is LGHNA and CDR2 is YSLEER in the germline V gene. The ends lost 1 base at V and 2 bases at J; junction bases unmatched: 8. The CDR3 loop spans 16 amino acids. Here the CDR3 reads CASSQARGGTPYEQYF. The CDR3, as DNA: TGCGCCAGCAGCCAAGCGCGCGGGGGAACTCCCTACGAGCAGTACTTC.

The chain joins TRBV7-2 to TRBJ2-3; TRBD2 is a possible D gene (7 bases). Germline assignment: CDR1 SGHTA and CDR2 FQGNSA. Trimming shortened V by 1 base and J by 0 bases, and 17 bases separated the two germline ends. The CDR3 totals 18 residues. The DNA of the CDR3 is TGTGCCAGCAGCTTAGAGTTGGCGGGGGCTCCAAGCACAGATACGCAGTATTTT. Protein sequence: CASSLELAGAPSTDTQYF. Supplemented by reference TRBV7-2 and TRBJ2-3, the full variable domain reads GAGVSQSPSNKVTEKGKDVELRCDPISGHTALYWYRQSLGQGLEFLIYFQGNSAPDKSGLPSDRFSAERTGGSVSTLTIQRTQQEDSAVYLCASSLELAGAPSTDTQYFGPGTRLTVL.

J is TRBJ2-7 and V is TRBV15, with D possibly TRBD1 on 6 matching bases. The germline CDR1 and CDR2 sequences are LNHNV and YYDKDF (reference sequence). The length of the CDR3 is 13 residues. Trimming left V 8 bases short and J 3 bases short, with 14 bases between. The CDR3 DNA follows: TGTGCCACCGGTCAGGGGACCGACTACGAGCAGTACTTC. Encoded protein: CATGQGTDYEQYF.

This rearrangement joins TRBV30 to TRBJ1-1, with unresolved D. The V and J ends lost 2 bases and 8 bases respectively, with 12 bases between them. The CDR3 runs to 12 residues. CDR1 is GTSNPN, CDR2 SVGIG, per germline (reference sequence). The CDR3 nucleotides are TGTGCCTGGAGTACTCTTCGGAGGGAAGCTTTCTTT. It specifies CAWSTLRREAFF.

This sequence joins TRBV27 and TRBJ2-5, with 8 bases identical to TRBD2. V shed 6 bases, J shed 1 base, and the junction held 4 bases outside the gene matches. This CDR3 has 14 residues. The germline gives CDR1 MNHEY, CDR2 SMNVEV (reference sequence). The CDR3 spells CASRRGGSQETQYF. The CDR3 DNA follows: TGTGCCAGCAGACGGGGGGGCTCCCAAGAGACCCAGTACTTC.

The chain employs TRBV7-2 and TRBJ2-4; 8 bases agree with TRBD1. The J call is in doubt because the DNA end fits TRBJ2-5 better. The CDR3 is 14 amino acids. Germline V gene lookup returns CDR1 SGHTA and CDR2 FQGNSA. The CDR3, as DNA: TGTGCCAGCAGCTTAGCAACAGGGGGAGGGACCCAGTACTTC. Residues: CASSLATGGGTQYF.

The V gene is TRBV16, the J gene TRBJ2-1; D is perhaps TRBD1 (5 bases). The germline gives CDR1 KGHSY, CDR2 FQNENV. The CDR3 runs to 16 residues. V was shortened by 5 bases and J by 8 bases, with 22 bases between the two germline ends. CDR3 residues: CASSYLMVQGFDEQFF. CDR3 bases: TGTGCCAGCAGCTATCTAATGGTGCAGGGCTTTGATGAGCAGTTCTTC.

The chain carries TRBV28 and TRBJ2-7; possible D gene TRBD1, 6 bases. CDR3 length: 17 amino acids. Trimming removed 3 bases from V and 0 bases from J, with 18 bases in between. CDR1 MDHEN and CDR2 SYDVKM come from the germline V gene. CDR3 sequence reads: CASSFVDRSRLSYEQYF. The CDR3, as DNA: TGTGCCAGCAGTTTCGTAGACAGGTCCCGGCTCTCCTACGAGCAGTACTTC.